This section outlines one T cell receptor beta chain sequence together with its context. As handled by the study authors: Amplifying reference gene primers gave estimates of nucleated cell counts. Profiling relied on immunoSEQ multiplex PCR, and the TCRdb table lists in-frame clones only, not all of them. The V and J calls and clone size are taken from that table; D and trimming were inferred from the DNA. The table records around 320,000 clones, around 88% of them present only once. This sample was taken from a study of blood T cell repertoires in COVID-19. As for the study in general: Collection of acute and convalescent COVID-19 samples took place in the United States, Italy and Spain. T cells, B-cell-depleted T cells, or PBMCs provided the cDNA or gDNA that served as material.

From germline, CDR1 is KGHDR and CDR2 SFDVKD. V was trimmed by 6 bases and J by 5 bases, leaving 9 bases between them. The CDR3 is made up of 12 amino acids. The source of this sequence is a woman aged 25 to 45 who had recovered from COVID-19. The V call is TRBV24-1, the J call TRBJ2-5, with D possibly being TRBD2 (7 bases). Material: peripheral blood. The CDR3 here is CATSKGGETQYF. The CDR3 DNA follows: TGTGCCACCAGTAAGGGGGGGGAGACCCAGTACTTC.